The rows below give T cell receptor beta chains drawn from one sample of a study of breast tumors, draining lymph nodes, adjacent tissues. TCRdb independently ran MiXCR on the multiplex PCR reads; one entry per CDR3 protein. In the table there are 200,000 to 250,000 distinct CDR3 sequences, around 34% of which are singletons. Sequenced: axillary lymph node tissue. These receptors originate from a female donor with breast cancer. Some clones in this sample may be carry-over from other donors' samples. The CDR3 runs from the conserved cysteine through the conserved F or W. Each record gives: clone size, J gene, CDR3 length, V gene, D gene, CDR3 protein, CDR3 DNA. A D gene is named only where the DNA matches it firmly. Size is stated for part of the rows, as once, few or many counts, or as a class when the clone is expanded.

size: many
J: TRBJ2-1
length: 14
V: TRBV10-3
D: TRBD2
CDR3: CAISGTSGSNEQFF
DNA: TGTGCCATCAGTGGGACTAGCGGGAGCAATGAGCAGTTCTTC

size: many
J: TRBJ2-3
length: 14
V: TRBV9
D: -
CDR3: CASSSGSVTDTQYF
DNA: TGTGCCAGCAGCTCCGGGAGCGTCACAGATACGCAGTATTTT

size: once
J: TRBJ2-7
length: 14
V: TRBV7-2
D: -
CDR3: CASSGRGVFREQYF
DNA: TGTGCCAGCAGCGGGCGGGGAGTTTTTCGCGAGCAGTACTTC

size: many
J: TRBJ2-7
length: 14
V: TRBV5-1
D: -
CDR3: CASSLAPEFYEQYF
DNA: TGCGCCAGCAGCCTTGCCCCGGAGTTCTACGAGCAGTACTTC

size: few
J: TRBJ2-1
length: 15
V: TRBV6-6
D: TRBD2
CDR3: CASSHPGTSANEQFF
DNA: TGTGCCAGCAGTCACCCCGGGACTAGCGCTAATGAGCAGTTCTTC

size: many
J: TRBJ2-5
length: 13
V: TRBV10-3
D: TRBD2
CDR3: CAISASGGETQYF
DNA: TGTGCCATCAGTGCCAGCGGGGGGGAGACCCAGTACTTC

size: many
J: TRBJ2-5
length: 14
V: TRBV20-1
D: -
CDR3: CSAREKSLRATQYF
DNA: TGCAGTGCTAGAGAAAAATCGCTTAGGGCGACCCAGTACTTC

size: many
J: TRBJ2-7
length: 15
V: TRBV9
D: TRBD1
CDR3: CASSPQDRGLYEQYF
DNA: TGTGCCAGCAGCCCCCAGGACAGGGGGCTCTACGAGCAGTACTTC

size: many
J: TRBJ2-1
length: 15
V: TRBV29-1
D: TRBD2
CDR3: CSVEPYSGAYNEQFF
DNA: TGCAGCGTTGAACCCTATAGCGGGGCCTACAATGAGCAGTTCTTC

size: many
J: TRBJ2-7
length: 15
V: TRBV2
D: -
CDR3: CASIPQGLLVYEQYF
DNA: TGTGCCAGCATTCCCCAGGGTCTTCTTGTCTACGAGCAGTACTTC

size: many
J: TRBJ1-6
length: 17
V: TRBV6-6
D: -
CDR3: CASSYSSRVSYNSPLHF
DNA: TGTGCCAGCAGTTACTCAAGCAGGGTGTCCTATAATTCACCCCTCCACTTT

size: many
J: TRBJ1-6
length: 15
V: TRBV7-6
D: -
CDR3: CASSLDENGNSPLHF
DNA: TGTGCCAGCAGCTTAGACGAAAATGGGAATTCACCCCTCCACTTT

size: -
J: TRBJ1-4
length: 17
V: TRBV7-2
D: TRBD1
CDR3: CASSSAGQGVGNEKLFF
DNA: TGTGCCAGCAGCTCGGCGGGACAGGGAGTTGGTAATGAAAAACTGTTTTTT

size: -
J: TRBJ2-3
length: 19
V: TRBV24-1
D: TRBD2
CDR3: CATSDSSPRAGGPHQRQYF
DNA: TGTGCCACCAGTGATTCGTCCCCCCGTGCGGGAGGACCCCATCAGAGGCAGTATTTT

size: many
J: TRBJ2-1
length: 14
V: TRBV20-1
D: TRBD2
CDR3: CSASGGIRDDEQFF
DNA: TGCAGTGCTAGCGGGGGGATCAGGGACGATGAGCAGTTCTTC

size: many
J: TRBJ2-1
length: 15
V: TRBV12-3/TRBV12-4
D: -
CDR3: CASSLSGRSYNEQFF
DNA: TGTGCCAGCAGTTTGAGCGGCCGCTCCTACAATGAGCAGTTCTTC

size: many
J: TRBJ2-5
length: 14
V: TRBV20-1
D: TRBD2
CDR3: CSGGGRWLQETQYF
DNA: TGCAGCGGGGGGGGACGGTGGCTCCAAGAGACCCAGTACTTC

size: many
J: TRBJ1-5
length: 13
V: TRBV6-5
D: -
CDR3: CASSYSINQPQHF
DNA: TGTGCCAGCAGTTACTCGATAAATCAGCCCCAGCATTTT

size: few
J: TRBJ2-6
length: 18
V: TRBV6-2/TRBV6-3
D: -
CDR3: CASSNMGREKSGANVLTF
DNA: TGTGCCAGCAGTAACATGGGCAGGGAAAAGTCTGGGGCCAACGTCCTGACTTTC

size: few
J: TRBJ2-7
length: 16
V: TRBV6-6
D: TRBD1
CDR3: CASSHPPGQGDYEQYF
DNA: TGTGCCAGCAGTCACCCACCGGGACAGGGGGACTACGAGCAGTACTTC

size: -
J: TRBJ1-3
length: 14
V: TRBV7-9
D: TRBD1
CDR3: CASSSWTGGNTIYF
DNA: TGTGCCAGCAGCTCTTGGACAGGGGGTAACACCATATATTTT

size: many
J: TRBJ2-1
length: 13
V: TRBV29-1
D: -
CDR3: CSSDRNSYNEQFF
DNA: TGCAGCTCTGACAGGAACTCCTACAATGAGCAGTTCTTC